The source of this TCR beta chain is a study of CD8 T cells in ankylosing spondylitis. Note on this clonotype: Antigen: not known.

Regarding the study as a whole: As for the disease-linked clones, they showed a CD8+ phenotype and occurred at relatively low frequencies in peripheral blood. Characteristic of ankylosing spondylitis blood, it appeared, was a TCR beta motif comprising eight highly homologous variants.

The V end was cut by 4 bases, the J end by 7 bases, with 17 bases between. The CDR3 consists of 15 residues. In germline, CDR1 is SEHNR, CDR2 FQNEAQ (reference sequence). Libraries for TCR beta were made by quantitative 5'-RACE with molecular barcodes. TCRdb processed the 5' RACE reads anew with MiXCR; each CDR3 protein has one entry. The sample lists about 540,000 distinct CDR3 sequences; roughly 12% were seen once. The chain recombines TRBV7-9 with TRBJ1-5, with unresolved D. The sequence was obtained from a male donor with ankylosing spondylitis. The source material was blood, either unsorted or a sorted T cell fraction (not recorded which). The CDR3 here is CASSSPGPGGQPQHF. The CDR3 region has the DNA TGTGCCAGCAGCTCCCCGGGCCCCGGCGGCCAGCCCCAGCATTTT.